A single sample is the source of the 15 T cell receptor beta chains below, sequenced in a study of blood T cells in healthy people across ages. A second about 7 to 11 cycle PCR used barcoded and J-beta primers. TCRdb used MiXCR to reprocess the 5' RACE reads, holding one entry per CDR3 protein. The table has roughly 1,800,000 distinct CDR3 sequences, around half seen once. Sequencing was done on a sample of blood. These receptors came from a woman aged 40 to 55 in good health.

The V call is TRBV5-1, the J call TRBJ1-1; D ambiguous. The CDR3 runs to 16 residues. Germline loops: CDR1 SGHRS, CDR2 YFSETQ. V shed 5 bases and J shed 7 bases, with 24 bases lying between them. The DNA for the CDR3 is TGCGCCAGCAGGGTGGACGTCAGGACGGGCCGATTTGAAGCTTTCTTT. Translating gives CASRVDVRTGRFEAFF.

This clonotype occurred a few times. The chain uses TRBV4-3 and TRBJ1-4, with D tentatively TRBD1 (6 bases). The length of the CDR3 is 16 residues. The germline V gene encodes CDR1 LGHNA and CDR2 YSLEER. Trimming stripped 0 bases from V and 1 base from J, with 9 bases between. The CDR3 DNA sequence: TGCGCCAGCAGCCAAGAAGGGGGGGTAACTAATGAAAAACTGTTTTTT. Encoded protein: CASSQEGGVTNEKLFF.

The chain employs TRBV4-3 and TRBJ2-2, with TRBD2 as a possible D gene (7 bases). V was shortened by 3 bases and J by 0 bases, with 17 bases between the two germline ends. The CDR3 has 18 residues. CDR1 LGHNA and CDR2 YSLEER come from the germline V gene. In nucleotides, the CDR3 is TGCGCCAGCAGCCACCGATCTATCGGGGGGCCGAACACCGGGGAGCTGTTTTTT. It encodes CASSHRSIGGPNTGELFF.

This clonotype was detected a few times. The rearrangement joins TRBV3-1 to TRBJ2-6; maybe TRBD1 (6 bases). Trimming left V 5 bases short and J 0 bases short, with 11 bases between. The CDR3 has 16 residues. Germline V gene data show CDR1 as LGHDT and CDR2 as YNNKEL (reference sequence). The CDR3 spells CASSSGQFSGANVLTF. CDR3 nucleotides: TGTGCCAGCAGCTCCGGACAGTTCTCTGGGGCCAACGTCCTGACTTTC.

The table lists this clonotype with a few counts. CDR3 sequence: CASSQPKDRGQGDTQYF. CDR3 DNA sequence: TGCGCCAGCAGCCAACCCAAGGACAGGGGGCAGGGAGATACGCAGTATTTT. The chain couples TRBV4-3 to TRBJ2-3; TRBD1 agrees at 11 bases. With 2 bases clipped from V and 5 bases from J, the junction kept 9 bases outside the gene matches. Germline V gives CDR1 LGHNA, CDR2 YSLEER. This CDR3 region has 17 residues.

J is TRBJ2-1 and V is TRBV2, with TRBD2 matching 16 bases. The trim removed 6 bases at V and 0 bases at J, leaving 2 bases unmatched. Germline-derived CDR1 and CDR2 are SNHLY and FYNNEI. The CDR3 loop spans 17 amino acids. CDR3 DNA: TGTGCCAGCAGGGGACTAGCGGGGGGGCGCTCCTACAATGAGCAGTTCTTC. Amino acid sequence: CASRGLAGGRSYNEQFF.

The rearrangement links TRBV27 to TRBJ2-1; D assignment may be TRBD1 or TRBD2 (5 bases each). The germline V gene encodes CDR1 MNHEY and CDR2 SMNVEV (reference sequence). Deletions cut 7 bases from V and 6 bases from J, with 25 bases between. The CDR3 runs 17 residues. CDR3 amino acids: CASNAVPGPKVGNEQFF. The CDR3 DNA sequence: TGTGCCAGCAACGCCGTGCCGGGGCCCAAGGTAGGCAATGAGCAGTTCTTC.

This chain links TRBV13 with TRBJ1-4; 7 bases match TRBD1. Germline V lookup: CDR1 PRHDT, CDR2 FYEKMQ (reference sequence). This CDR3 region has 14 residues. The junction had 8 bases not matched to a gene; V was cut back by 6 bases and J by 7 bases. The CDR3 reads CASSKRQGSEKLFF. In DNA form, the CDR3 reads TGTGCCAGCAGTAAACGACAGGGTAGTGAAAAACTGTTTTTT. The variable domain in full, with the rest retrieved from reference TRBV13 and TRBJ1-4, is AAGVIQSPRHLIKEKRETATLKCYPIPRHDTVYWYQQGPGQDPQFLISFYEKMQSDKGSIPDRFSAQQFSDYHSELNMSSLELGDSALYFCASSKRQGSEKLFFGSGTQLSVL.

This clonotype has just one count. J is TRBJ2-5 and V is TRBV5-1; D is unclear. There are 16 residues in the CDR3. CDR1 and CDR2 from the germline V gene are SGHRS and YFSETQ. Deletions cut 5 bases from V and 2 bases from J, with 19 bases between. DNA of the CDR3: TGCGCCAGCAGGCCCGGTTACCAGGAGAGGCAAGAGACCCAGTACTTC. Encoded protein: CASRPGYQERQETQYF.

The V call is TRBV5-1, the J call TRBJ2-3; 10 bases are shared with TRBD2. After removal of 0 bases from V and 7 bases from J, the junction contained 8 bases not matched to a gene. Germline CDR1 reads SGHRS; CDR2 reads YFSETQ. The CDR3 has 16 amino acids. Written as DNA, the CDR3 is TGCGCCAGCAGCTTGGAGGAAGCGGGGGGGCCCAATACGCAGTATTTT. Translating gives CASSLEEAGGPNTQYF.

V and J are TRBV4-3 and TRBJ2-1; D may be TRBD1 (5 bases). The CDR3 covers 15 residues. Germline V gene sequence: CDR1 LGHNA, CDR2 YSLEER. Between the trimmed V and J ends, which lost 0 bases and 4 bases, there was a span of 10 bases. The CDR3 nucleotides are TGCGCCAGCAGCCAAGAAGCAGGGTTATACAATGAGCAGTTCTTC. Its protein is CASSQEAGLYNEQFF.

This clonotype was found a few times. The chain links TRBV7-6 to TRBJ2-5; D perhaps matches TRBD1 (7 bases). The CDR3 runs to 16 residues. Deletions cut 0 bases from V and 1 base from J, with 12 bases between. The germline gives CDR1 SGHVS, CDR2 FNYEAQ. Here the CDR3 DNA reads TGTGCCAGCAGCTTAGCGGAGGGGACAGCCCAAGAGACCCAGTACTTC. Translated: CASSLAEGTAQETQYF.

The rearrangement uses TRBV6-6 and TRBJ1-5; 11 bases agree with TRBD1. With V trimmed by 6 bases and J by 5 bases, 3 bases remained unmatched. This CDR3 contains 14 residues. Germline-derived CDR1 and CDR2 are MNHNY and SVGAGI (reference sequence). The CDR3 loop is CASRDRGLDQPQHF. The CDR3 DNA reads TGTGCCAGCAGGGACAGGGGGCTAGATCAGCCCCAGCATTTT.

This clonotype has a single count. The CDR3 is CASRRTSGGALDTQYF. The CDR3 DNA reads as TGTGCCAGCAGGAGGACTAGCGGGGGGGCCTTAGATACGCAGTATTTT. The V call is TRBV6-1, the J call TRBJ2-3; TRBD2 agrees at 15 bases. Germline V gene sequence: CDR1 MNHNS, CDR2 SASEGT. There are 16 residues in the CDR3. The V segment lost 6 bases and the J segment 5 bases; nucleotides outside the gene matches: 6.

This clonotype was counted between two and nine times. The V and J genes are TRBV6-6 and TRBJ2-5; the match to TRBD2 covers 13 bases. Germline CDR1 MNHNY, CDR2 SVGAGI (reference sequence). V shed 4 bases, J shed 5 bases, and the junction held 7 bases outside the gene matches. The CDR3 has 16 amino acids. The CDR3: CASSSSGTSGAETQYF. CDR3 coding DNA: TGTGCCAGCAGTTCCTCCGGGACTAGCGGGGCGGAGACCCAGTACTTC.